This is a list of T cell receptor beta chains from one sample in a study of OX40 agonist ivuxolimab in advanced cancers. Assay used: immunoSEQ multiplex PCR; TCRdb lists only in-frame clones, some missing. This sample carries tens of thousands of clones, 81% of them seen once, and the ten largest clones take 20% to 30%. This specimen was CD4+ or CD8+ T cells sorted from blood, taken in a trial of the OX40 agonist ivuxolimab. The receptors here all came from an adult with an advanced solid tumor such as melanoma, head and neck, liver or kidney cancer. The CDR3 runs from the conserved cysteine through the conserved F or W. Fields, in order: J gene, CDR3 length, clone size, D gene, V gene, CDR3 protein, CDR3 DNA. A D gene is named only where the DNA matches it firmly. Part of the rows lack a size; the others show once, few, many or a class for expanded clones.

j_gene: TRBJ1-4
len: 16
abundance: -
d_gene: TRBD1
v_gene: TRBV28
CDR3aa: CASSAQDRGTNEKLFF
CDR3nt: TGTGCCAGCAGTGCCCAGGACAGGGGGACTAATGAAAAACTGTTTTTT

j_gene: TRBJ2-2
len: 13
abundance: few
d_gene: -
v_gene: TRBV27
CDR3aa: CASSPGPKRELFF
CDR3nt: TGTGCCAGCAGCCCCGGACCTAAACGGGAGCTGTTTTTT

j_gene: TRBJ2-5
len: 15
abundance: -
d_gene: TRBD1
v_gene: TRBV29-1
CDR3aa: CSVPWTGQDFETQYF
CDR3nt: TGCAGCGTCCCCTGGACAGGCCAAGATTTTGAGACCCAGTACTTC

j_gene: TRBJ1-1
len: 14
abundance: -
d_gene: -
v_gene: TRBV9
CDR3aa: CASSVMGGGTEAFF
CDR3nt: TGTGCCAGCAGCGTGATGGGGGGTGGCACTGAAGCTTTCTTT

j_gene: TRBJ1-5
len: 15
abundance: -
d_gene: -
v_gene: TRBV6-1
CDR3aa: CASSEEGGSNQPQHF
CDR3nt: TGTGCCAGCAGTGAAGAAGGGGGAAGCAATCAGCCCCAGCATTTT

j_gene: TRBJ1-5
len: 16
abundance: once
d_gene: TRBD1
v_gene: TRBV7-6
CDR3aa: CASSPGRGESNQPQHF
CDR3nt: TGTGCCAGCAGCCCCGGCAGGGGGGAGAGCAATCAGCCCCAGCATTTT

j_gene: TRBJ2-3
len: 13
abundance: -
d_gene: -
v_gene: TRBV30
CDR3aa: CAWTPGPTDTQYF
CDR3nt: TGTGCCTGGACGCCGGGACCCACAGATACGCAGTATTTT

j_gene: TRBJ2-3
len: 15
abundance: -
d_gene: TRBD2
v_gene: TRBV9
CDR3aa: CASSDSGSSTDTQYF
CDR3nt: TGTGCCAGCAGTGACAGCGGGAGCTCTACAGATACGCAGTATTTT

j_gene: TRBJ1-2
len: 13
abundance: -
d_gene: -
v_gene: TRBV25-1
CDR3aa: CASSEAAGYGYTF
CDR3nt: TGTGCCAGCAGTGAAGCGGCGGGCTATGGCTACACCTTC

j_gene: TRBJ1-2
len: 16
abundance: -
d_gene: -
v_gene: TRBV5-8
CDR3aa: CASSFRPPPGRGGYTF
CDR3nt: TGTGCCAGCAGCTTTCGTCCCCCCCCCGGGCGGGGTGGCTACACCTTC

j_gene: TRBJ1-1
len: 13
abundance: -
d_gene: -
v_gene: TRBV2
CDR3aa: CAMVGQMNTEAFF
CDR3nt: TGTGCCATGGTCGGCCAAATGAACACTGAAGCTTTCTTT

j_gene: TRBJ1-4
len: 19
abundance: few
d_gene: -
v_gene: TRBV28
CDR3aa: CASSFRLVTASATNEKLFF
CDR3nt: TGTGCCAGCAGTTTTAGGCTGGTAACAGCCTCCGCAACTAATGAAAAACTGTTTTTT

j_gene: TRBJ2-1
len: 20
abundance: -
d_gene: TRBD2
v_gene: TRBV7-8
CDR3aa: CASSSSEEGLAGVFYNEQFF
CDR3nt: TGTGCCAGCAGCTCCTCCGAGGAGGGACTAGCGGGAGTGTTCTACAATGAGCAGTTCTTC

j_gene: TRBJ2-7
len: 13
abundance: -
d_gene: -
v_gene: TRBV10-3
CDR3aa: CAISVSQDYEQYF
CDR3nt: TGTGCCATCTCGGTCAGCCAAGACTACGAGCAGTACTTC

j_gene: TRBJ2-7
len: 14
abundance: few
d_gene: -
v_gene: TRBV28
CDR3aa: CASSSSGRGYEQYF
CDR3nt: TGTGCCAGCAGTTCCAGTGGCAGGGGATACGAGCAGTACTTC

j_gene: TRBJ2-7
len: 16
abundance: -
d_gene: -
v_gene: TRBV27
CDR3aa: CASSLTAGTITYEQYF
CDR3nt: TGTGCCAGCAGTTTAACCGCAGGGACCATTACCTACGAGCAGTACTTC

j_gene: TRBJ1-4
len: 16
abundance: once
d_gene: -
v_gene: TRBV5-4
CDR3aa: CASSLNLAGANEKLFF
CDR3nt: TGTGCCAGCAGCTTGAATTTAGCGGGGGCGAATGAAAAACTGTTTTTT

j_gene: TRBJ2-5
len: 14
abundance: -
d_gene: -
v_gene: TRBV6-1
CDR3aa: CASSSSWARETQYF
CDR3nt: TGTGCCAGCAGTTCGTCCTGGGCTCGGGAGACCCAGTACTTC

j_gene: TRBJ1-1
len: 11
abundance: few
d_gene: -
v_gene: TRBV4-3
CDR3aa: CASRLNTEAFF
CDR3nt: TGCGCCAGCAGATTGAACACTGAAGCTTTCTTT

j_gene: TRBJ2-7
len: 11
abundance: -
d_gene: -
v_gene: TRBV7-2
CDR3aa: CASSFTYEQYF
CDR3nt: TGTGCCAGCAGCTTTACTTACGAGCAGTACTTC

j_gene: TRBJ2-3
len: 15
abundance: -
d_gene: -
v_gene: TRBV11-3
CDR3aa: CASSLGTVSTDTQYF
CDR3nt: TGTGCCAGCAGCTTAGGGACAGTCAGCACAGATACGCAGTATTTT

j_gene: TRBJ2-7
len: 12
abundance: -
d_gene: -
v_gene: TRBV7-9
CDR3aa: CASSFAGYEQYF
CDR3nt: TGTGCCAGCAGCTTTGCAGGCTACGAGCAGTACTTC

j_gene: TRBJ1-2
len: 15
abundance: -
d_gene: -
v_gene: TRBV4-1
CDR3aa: CASSQVSGTPLGYTF
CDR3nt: TGCGCCAGCAGCCAAGTAAGCGGAACTCCTTTAGGCTACACCTTC

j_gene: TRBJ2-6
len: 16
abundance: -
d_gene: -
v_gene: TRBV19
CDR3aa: CASSIAIGYGANVLTF
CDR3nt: TGTGCCAGTAGTATAGCCATAGGGTACGGGGCCAACGTCCTGACTTTC

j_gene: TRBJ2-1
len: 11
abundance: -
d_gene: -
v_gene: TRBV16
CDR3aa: CASNGHNQQFF
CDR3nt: TGTGCCAGCAACGGTCATAACCAGCAGTTCTTC

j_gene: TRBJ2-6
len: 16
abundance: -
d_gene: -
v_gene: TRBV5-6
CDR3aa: CASEKVAGSGANVLTF
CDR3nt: TGTGCCAGCGAAAAAGTGGCAGGCTCTGGGGCCAACGTCCTGACTTTC

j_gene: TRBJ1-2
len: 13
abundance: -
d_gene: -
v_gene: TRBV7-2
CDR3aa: CASSPGGVYGYTF
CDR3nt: TGTGCCAGCAGCCCGGGTGGGGTGTATGGCTACACCTTC

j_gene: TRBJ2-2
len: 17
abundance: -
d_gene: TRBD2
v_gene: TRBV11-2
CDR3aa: CASSRLAGGPNTGELFF
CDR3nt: TGTGCCAGCAGCCGACTAGCGGGAGGACCGAACACCGGGGAGCTGTTTTTT

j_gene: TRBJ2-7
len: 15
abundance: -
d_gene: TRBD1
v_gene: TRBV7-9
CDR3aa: CASSTAGTGGYEQYF
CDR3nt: TGTGCCAGCAGCACTGCCGGGACAGGGGGTTACGAGCAGTACTTC

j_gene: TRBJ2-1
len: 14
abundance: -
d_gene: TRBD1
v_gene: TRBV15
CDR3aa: CATSRGQGIDEQFF
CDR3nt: TGTGCCACCAGCAGAGGACAGGGGATCGATGAGCAGTTCTTC

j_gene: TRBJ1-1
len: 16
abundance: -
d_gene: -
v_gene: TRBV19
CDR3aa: CASSMGNREVWTEAFF
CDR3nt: TGTGCCAGTAGTATGGGGAACAGGGAGGTTTGGACTGAAGCTTTCTTT

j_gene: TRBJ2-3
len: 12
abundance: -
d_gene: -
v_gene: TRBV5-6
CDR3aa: CASSFPGDTQYF
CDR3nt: TGTGCCAGCAGCTTCCCCGGTGATACGCAGTATTTT

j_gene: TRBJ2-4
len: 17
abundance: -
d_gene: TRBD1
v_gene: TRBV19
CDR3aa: CASSPDRVSLDKNIQYF
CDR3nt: TGTGCCAGTAGTCCGGACAGGGTTAGTCTGGACAAAAACATTCAGTACTTC

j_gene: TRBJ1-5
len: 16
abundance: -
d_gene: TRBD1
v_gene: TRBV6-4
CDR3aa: CASRQPGQGSNQPQHF
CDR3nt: TGTGCCAGCAGACAACCGGGACAGGGTTCCAATCAGCCCCAGCATTTT

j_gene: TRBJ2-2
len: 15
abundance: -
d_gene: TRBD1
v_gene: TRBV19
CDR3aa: CASFTRDRGPGELFF
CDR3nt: TGTGCCAGCTTTACGCGGGACAGGGGGCCCGGGGAGCTGTTTTTT

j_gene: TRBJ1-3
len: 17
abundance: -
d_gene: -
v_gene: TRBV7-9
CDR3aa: CASSFQVLTNLGNTIYF
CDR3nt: TGTGCCAGCAGCTTCCAGGTTTTGACCAACCTGGGAAACACCATATATTTT

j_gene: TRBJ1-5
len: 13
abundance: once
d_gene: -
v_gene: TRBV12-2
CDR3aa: CASRLKGGQPQHF
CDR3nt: TGTGCAAGTCGCTTGAAAGGGGGTCAGCCCCAGCATTTT

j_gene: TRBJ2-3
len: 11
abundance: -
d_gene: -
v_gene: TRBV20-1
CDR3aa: CSAGTDWEKYF
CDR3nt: TGCAGTGCTGGGACTGACTGGGAGAAGTATTTT

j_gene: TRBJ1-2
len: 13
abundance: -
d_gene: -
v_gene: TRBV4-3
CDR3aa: CASSQDGGSGYTF
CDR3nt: TGCGCCAGCAGCCAAGACGGGGGATCTGGCTACACCTTC

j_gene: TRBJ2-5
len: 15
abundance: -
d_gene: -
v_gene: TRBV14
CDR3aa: CASSQEPGAQETQYF
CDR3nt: TGTGCCAGCAGCCAAGAACCGGGGGCCCAAGAGACCCAGTACTTC

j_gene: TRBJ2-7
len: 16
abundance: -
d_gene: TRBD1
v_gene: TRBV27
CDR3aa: CASSPLTGEMRYEQYF
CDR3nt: TGTGCCAGCAGTCCGCTGACAGGGGAGATGAGGTACGAGCAGTACTTC

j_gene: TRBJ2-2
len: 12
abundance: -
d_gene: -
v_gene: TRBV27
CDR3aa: CASSFTGRELFF
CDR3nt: TGTGCCAGCAGTTTTACAGGCCGGGAGCTGTTTTTT

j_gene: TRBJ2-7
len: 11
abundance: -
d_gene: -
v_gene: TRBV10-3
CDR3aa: CAIGRAYEQYF
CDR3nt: TGTGCCATCGGTAGAGCTTACGAGCAGTACTTC

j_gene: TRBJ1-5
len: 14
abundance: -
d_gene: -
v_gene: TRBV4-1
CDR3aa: CASSQEGGEQPQHF
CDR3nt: TGCGCCAGCAGCCAAGAAGGAGGGGAACAGCCCCAGCATTTT

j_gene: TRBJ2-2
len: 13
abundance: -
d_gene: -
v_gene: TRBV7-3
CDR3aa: CASSHGNTGELFF
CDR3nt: TGTGCCAGCAGCCATGGGAACACCGGGGAGCTGTTTTTT

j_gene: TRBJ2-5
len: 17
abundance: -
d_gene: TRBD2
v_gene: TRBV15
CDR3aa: CATSREGLAGVEETQYF
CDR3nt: TGTGCCACCAGCAGGGAGGGACTAGCGGGAGTCGAGGAGACCCAGTACTTC

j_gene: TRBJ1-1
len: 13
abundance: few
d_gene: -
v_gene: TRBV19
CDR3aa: CASSRGLGTEAFF
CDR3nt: TGTGCCAGTAGTAGGGGGCTGGGCACTGAAGCTTTCTTT

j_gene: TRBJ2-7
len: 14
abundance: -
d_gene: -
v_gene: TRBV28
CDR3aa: CASRGLTNAYEQYF
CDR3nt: TGTGCCAGCAGAGGCCTCACAAACGCCTACGAGCAGTACTTC